The 16 T cell receptor beta chains below all came from one sample that was sequenced in a study of blood T cell repertoires in COVID-19 (dated by TCRdb to 2020 to 2022). The library relied on the immunoSEQ multiplex PCR assay. TCRdb took over this immuneACCESS table, retaining in-frame rearrangements with V and J assigned. Such tables are incomplete; in checked studies, under half of the missing clones stem from an unresolved V gene, and the remainder is unexplained. The sample table shows over 250,000 clones, and roughly 89% are seen once. Roughly 1.9% of the sample goes to the ten largest clones. Specimen: PBMCs or T cells enriched from blood (not recorded which). These receptors all come from a woman in her sixties who had recovered from COVID-19.

The chain has TRBV27 and TRBJ2-1; 7 nucleotides align to TRBD2. The V segment lost 1 base and the J segment 7 bases; nucleotides outside the gene matches: 16. Germline CDR1 MNHEY, CDR2 SMNVEV (reference sequence). This CDR3 contains 18 residues. CDR3 sequence (DNA): TGTGCCAGCAGTTTATTGGGGATAGGTAGAGCGGGGAAGAATGAGCAGTTCTTC. This sequence encodes CASSLLGIGRAGKNEQFF.

This clone was detected only once. J is TRBJ2-7 and V is TRBV5-1; TRBD1 might be the D (6 bases). The CDR3 length is 15 residues. Trimming shortened V by 1 base and J by 5 bases, and 16 bases separated the two germline ends. Germline-derived CDR1 and CDR2 are SGHRS and YFSETQ. DNA for the CDR3: TGCGCCAGCAGCTTGAACAGGGATCTCCCCCACGAGCAGTACTTC. Translation: CASSLNRDLPHEQYF. Together with reference TRBV5-1 and TRBJ2-7, the CDR3 gives the full variable domain: KAGVTQTPRYLIKTRGQQVTLSCSPISGHRSVSWYQQTPGQGLQFLFEYFSETQRNKGNFPGRFSGRQFSNSRSEMNVSTLELGDSALYLCASSLNRDLPHEQYFGPGTRLTVT.

The CDR3 sequence is CASTQGGDTEAFF. CDR3 nucleotides: TGTGCCAGCACCCAGGGAGGCGACACTGAAGCTTTCTTT. The V gene is TRBV6-5, the J gene TRBJ1-1, with a possible D match to TRBD1 (5 bases). CDR1 is MNHEY and CDR2 is SVGAGI in the germline V gene. The ends were cut back, 7 bases at V and 3 bases at J, with 12 bases in the middle. The CDR3 covers 13 residues.

V is TRBV7-9 and J is TRBJ2-7; D call uncertain. The CDR3 is made up of 13 amino acids. Germline CDR1 SEHNR, CDR2 FQNEAQ (reference sequence). Trimming stripped 1 base from V and 5 bases from J, with 9 bases between. In DNA, the CDR3 is TGTGCCAGCAGCTTAGGGCTAGGCGACGAGCAGTACTTC. Translation: CASSLGLGDEQYF. Full variable domain (rest looked up from reference TRBV7-9 and TRBJ2-7): DTGVSQNPRHKITKRGQNVTFRCDPISEHNRLYWYRQTLGQGPEFLTYFQNEAQLEKSRLLSDRFSAERPKGSFSTLEIQRTEQGDSAMYLCASSLGLGDEQYFGPGTRLTVT.

The chain carries TRBV2 and TRBJ2-1; 9 positions agree with TRBD2. This CDR3 is built from 15 residues. From germline, CDR1 is SNHLY and CDR2 FYNNEI. The V and J ends lost 5 bases and 4 bases, in that order; junction bases with no gene match: 6. The CDR3: CASSLLAGTYNEQFF. The CDR3 coding sequence is TGTGCCAGCAGTCTGCTAGCGGGGACTTACAATGAGCAGTTCTTC. Full variable domain (remainder filled in from reference TRBV2 and TRBJ2-1): EPEVTQTPSHQVTQMGQEVILRCVPISNHLYFYWYRQILGQKVEFLVSFYNNEISEKSEIFDDQFSVERPDGSNFTLKIRSTKLEDSAMYFCASSLLAGTYNEQFFGPGTRLTVL.

This chain uses TRBV3-1 (or the pseudogene TRBV3-2) with TRBJ2-3; possible D gene TRBD2, 6 bases. V was clipped by 1 base and J by 8 bases, with 10 bases between them. The germline CDR1 and CDR2 sequences are LGHDT and YNNKEL (reference sequence). The CDR3 covers 13 residues. This CDR3 is CASSQVVGGTQYF. Here the CDR3 DNA reads TGTGCCAGCAGCCAAGTCGTCGGGGGTACGCAGTATTTT.

The V call is TRBV3-1 (or the pseudogene TRBV3-2), the J call TRBJ1-5; 8 bases fit TRBD1. This CDR3 spans 13 amino acids. Trimming at V came to 8 bases and at J to 6 bases, leaving 6 bases not matched to a gene. Germline values: CDR1 LGHDT, CDR2 YNNKEL (reference sequence). The CDR3, as DNA: TGTGCCAGCGGAACAGGGGGGGCTCAGCCCCAGCATTTT. This translates into CASGTGGAQPQHF.

This rearrangement joins TRBV11-1 to TRBJ2-6; TRBD1 is a possible D gene (5 bases). The CDR3 length is 18 residues. Germline values: CDR1 SGHAT, CDR2 FQDESV (reference sequence). V lost 0 bases and J 2 bases, leaving 14 bases between the germline ends. CDR3 DNA sequence: TGTGCCAGCAGCTTAGCTCCTCAGGGTTTAGCTGGGGCCAACGTCCTGACTTTC. Translation: CASSLAPQGLAGANVLTF.

CDR3 coding DNA: TGTGCCAGCAGCTCCGCGTCCTACAATGAGCAGTTCTTC. Protein: CASSSASYNEQFF. The chain employs TRBV5-4 and TRBJ2-1; D is ambiguous. Germline V gene data show CDR1 as SGHNT and CDR2 as YYREEE (reference sequence). Trimming stripped 3 bases from V and 1 base from J, with 5 bases between. The CDR3 is 13 amino acids.

This clone was seen only once. This chain links TRBV12-5 with TRBJ2-5; TRBD2 might be the D (7 bases). Germline V gives CDR1 LGHNT, CDR2 FRNRAP. This CDR3 comprises 16 residues. The V end lost 0 bases, the J end lost 9 bases, and 20 bases lay between the germline ends. CDR3 sequence: CASGLVRGGGPQPQYF. The CDR3 DNA sequence: TGTGCTAGTGGTTTGGTACGAGGCGGGGGCCCCCAGCCCCAGTACTTC.

The sample holds one count of this clone. A read error may produce the germline difference seen at one junction end. V usage is TRBV28 and J usage is TRBJ2-5; 8 nucleotides line up with TRBD2. Germline V CDR1 and CDR2: MDHEN, SYDVKM. The CDR3 loop spans 14 amino acids. CDR3: CASSTPGGTGRTNF. CDR3 bases: TGTGCCAGCAGTACTCCGGGGGGGACCGGGAGAACTAACTTC.

Only one count was recorded for this clone. V and J are TRBV5-1 and TRBJ2-3; 8 positions match TRBD2. Germline assignment: CDR1 SGHRS and CDR2 YFSETQ. V lost 1 base to trimming and J lost 5 bases; unmatched junction nucleotides: 9. This CDR3 region has 16 residues. The CDR3 region is CASSLTSGREVDTQYF. CDR3 DNA sequence: TGCGCCAGCAGCTTGACAAGCGGGAGAGAGGTAGATACGCAGTATTTT. The full variable domain, rest sourced from reference TRBV5-1 and TRBJ2-3, is KAGVTQTPRYLIKTRGQQVTLSCSPISGHRSVSWYQQTPGQGLQFLFEYFSETQRNKGNFPGRFSGRQFSNSRSEMNVSTLELGDSALYLCASSLTSGREVDTQYFGPGTRLTVL.

The rearrangement uses TRBV14 and TRBJ2-1; a weak D match, TRBD1 (6 bases). V was trimmed by 3 bases and J by 7 bases, leaving 16 bases between them. Germline CDR1 is SGHDN and CDR2 is FVKESK. The CDR3 loop spans 15 amino acids. The CDR3 DNA sequence: TGTGCCAGCAGCCAGTTCAGGGGATCGGGAAATGAGCAGTTCTTC. Protein sequence: CASSQFRGSGNEQFF.

CDR3 DNA sequence: TGTGCCAGCAGTCACGGACTAGCGGGGGTGGAGACCCAGTACTTC. Encoded protein: CASSHGLAGVETQYF. V usage is TRBV5-4 and J usage is TRBJ2-5; 13 bases match TRBD2. Germline-derived CDR1 and CDR2 are SGHNT and YYREEE (reference sequence). J was trimmed by 5 bases and V by 5 bases; bases with no gene match: 6. The CDR3 totals 15 residues.

Only one count was recorded for this clone. The chain links TRBV30 to TRBJ1-5; D gene uncertain. This CDR3 is built from 14 residues. Germline V gene lookup returns CDR1 GTSNPN and CDR2 SVGIG (reference sequence). Trimming took off 2 bases at V and 5 bases at J, with 13 bases between the two ends. The DNA of the CDR3 is TGTGCCTGGAGTTGGGGAGCAGTAGATCAGCCCCAGCATTTT. Encoded protein: CAWSWGAVDQPQHF.

The rearrangement uses TRBV5-1 and TRBJ2-5, with D possibly being TRBD2 (7 bases). The germline V gene encodes CDR1 SGHRS and CDR2 YFSETQ. The germline V and J ends were trimmed by 7 bases and 5 bases, with 18 bases remaining between them. CDR3 length: 14 residues. The CDR3 DNA follows: TGCGCCAGCCAGGGGCGGGAGACGTGGGAGACCCAGTACTTC. This translates into CASQGRETWETQYF. The full variable domain, completed using reference TRBV5-1 and TRBJ2-5, is KAGVTQTPRYLIKTRGQQVTLSCSPISGHRSVSWYQQTPGQGLQFLFEYFSETQRNKGNFPGRFSGRQFSNSRSEMNVSTLELGDSALYLCASQGRETWETQYFGPGTRLLVL.